The TCR beta chain described here comes from a study of cytomegalovirus exposure and HLA in healthy donors (dated 2017 in TCRdb). Background for the entire study: In an earlier analysis of 450 to 750 of the donors, less than 350 Gb of sequence data and 90 million to 130 million unique TCR beta sequences from some 170 million T cells were reported. About 330 gigabases of sequencing data and around 88 million unique TCR sequences made up an early release that covered nearly 650 HLA-typed donors. Of the roughly 400 genotyped donors, less than 85% were placed in the genetic ancestry cluster associated with self-reported Caucasian donors. The aim of the study was to test whether cataloging public T cell receptors could identify signatures of past pathogen exposure. The T cell repertoires of 666 subjects were profiled by immunosequencing and related to cytomegalovirus serostatus. Besides the first cohort of more than 650 subjects, a separate validation cohort made up of over 95 different subjects was used. To predict cytomegalovirus infection status, the study brought together high-throughput TCR immunosequencing, statistical association of individual TCRs with disease status, and machine learning. A later analysis re-examined previously published TCR beta repertoires from 600 to 700 donors and added high-resolution HLA genotyping to investigate patterns of TCR occurrence. Rather than drawing on any new phenotypic data, the later analysis identified candidate immune exposures from TCR beta sequences and the way those sequences occurred across donors. In an earlier analysis of 500 to 650 of the donors, high-throughput TCR beta sequencing was used to judge whether each TCR beta V gene segment behaved as functional or pseudogenic. Donor age, sex, ethnicity and CMV serostatus were compiled together with the repertoire data. Genome-wide SNP genotypes for about three fifths of the 666 donors were used in a later genetic analysis, which treated that subset as a discovery cohort. All discovery cohort repertoires had been generated on a single sequencing platform. Class I and class II HLA loci were covered by the typing at four-digit resolution. Typing coverage differed by locus: A, B, C, DRB1 and DQB1 were typed in roughly 620-630 donors, DQA1 in approximately 520, DPA1 in roughly 590, and DPB1 in 450 to 480. Because of strong linkage in the cohort, roughly 5 DR-DQ haplotypes were treated as single units for association and clustering. On average, around 240,000 unique TCR beta nucleotide sequences were sequenced per donor among 398 genotyped donors of the cohort, with roughly 18% of those sequences being non-productive.

The full study reports these points: A total of fewer than 200 TCR beta chains were listed by the study as associated with cytomegalovirus. According to a later analysis, TCR association rates differed among HLA loci, with DRB1 alleles showing the most associated TCRs and HLA-C alleles showing the fewest. In a later genetic analysis, a missense DCLRE1C variant was associated with V-gene and J-gene trimming of TCR beta chains, and the association was replicated in an independent cohort. A further reported finding was that TCR beta sequences accurately predicted the HLA-A and HLA-B alleles for most subjects in the first cohort. According to the authors, the approach could potentially be generalized to other disease states and immunological phenotypes. The only immune exposure information available for the cohort was CMV serostatus. Sequencing depth was assumed to be roughly uniform across donors in the presence/absence analyses, though that assumption may not hold. Assigning TCR associations to individual alleles was difficult when HLA alleles, especially DR and DQ, strongly co-occurred. Most TCR sequences were observed very rarely across donors, whereas some public TCRs were present in many individuals. Correlated functional status among segregating V segments might be attributable to linkage disequilibrium, but an unknown experimental factor could not be ruled out. Specific HLA alleles were associated with some 15,000 TCR beta sequences at a false discovery rate of 0.05 in a later analysis. The cohort was sequenced for TCR beta chains only, and without alpha or paired-chain data the features that could be detected were limited. The classifier was reported to diagnose cytomegalovirus status with high specificity and sensitivity in both the original and validation cohorts. In a later analysis, HLA-associated TCR beta chains showed more clonal expansion and lower generation probabilities than non-associated chains that were equally common. Most CMV-associated TCR beta chains appeared to be HLA-restricted in a later analysis, and the HLA associations seemed to be driven largely by CMV exposure. HLA typing was unavailable for some donors at each locus, so association tests used only the typed subset. In a later analysis, several top co-occurrence clusters were reported to appear linked to parvovirus B19, influenza, CMV and Epstein-Barr virus. Some 15 rarely observed V segments, including chromosome 9 orphons, were excluded from the earlier analysis of several hundred of the donors because counts were too low. In vitro tests confirmed that a few of the cytomegalovirus-associated TCR beta chains recognize cytomegalovirus antigens. A cluster of highly shared sequence variants was judged likely to be a technical artifact of the sequencing pipeline. Broadly in line with IMGT annotations, most TCR beta V segments showed up in productive rearrangements about 87% or about 30% of the time in an earlier analysis of approximately 600 of the donors. In a later genetic analysis, fewer N-insertions in productive TCRs were reported among donors in an Asian-associated ancestry cluster than the roughly 710-donor mean.

The cohort consisted of some 730 healthy bone marrow donors. At the time of sampling, every cohort member was nominally healthy, though immune exposures that went unrecorded were likely present. The donor was CMV seronegative and belonged to the group of approximately 320 seronegative cohort members. Every donor gave a peripheral blood sample, and the peripheral blood mononuclear cells from that sample were used for TCR beta sequencing. Genomic DNA was extracted from the blood cell samples with the Qiagen DNeasy Blood Extraction Kit. As regards this clone: What this receptor recognizes is not known. Nothing much larger sits one base from this clone, and base qualities are not available.

Preparation of the library involved the immunoSEQ multiplex PCR assay. For the multiplex PCR, a mixture combining 60 forward primers for TCR Vbeta segments and 13 reverse primers for TCR Jbeta segments was used. A multiplex PCR assay on genomic DNA amplified the CDR3 region of rearranged TCR beta genes. On the Illumina HiSeq System, the amplified TCR beta libraries were sequenced as 87-base-pair reads. The published analysis was carried out like this. Across the 600 to 700 repertoires, a later analysis counted 80 million or so unique TCR beta chains, roughly 11 million of which were shared by at least two donors. Raw reads were error-corrected and collapsed into unique sequences with a nearest-neighbor algorithm that merged closely related sequences to remove PCR and sequencing errors. V, D and J gene segments were assigned by aligning CDR3 sequences to IMGT reference sequences. For a sequence to be retained, a match of at least six nucleotides was required to both a V gene segment and a J gene segment. Rearrangements were classified as productive when the CDR3 lacked stop codons and remained in frame with V and J, and all other rearrangements were classified as non-productive. Following IMGT convention, CDR3 was defined as the stretch from the second conserved V-encoded cysteine up to the conserved J-encoded phenylalanine. The earlier analysis of approximately 500 of the donors excluded sequences that lacked an unambiguous match to a single V gene segment. An earlier analysis of 587 of the donors classified V segments as functional when productive rearrangements were above 56.7% and as segregating when the standard deviation between donors was above 5%. A statistical classification framework was built to diagnose cytomegalovirus status from the catalog of TCR beta chain sequences. In a later analysis, TCR nucleotide sequences were compared against IMGT/GENE-DB human TR gene sequences so that V and J genes could be assigned. Using the TCRdist pipeline, a later analysis assigned CDR3 sequences along with most-parsimonious VDJ recombination scenarios. In a later analysis, each TCR beta chain was defined by its CDR3 amino acid sequence together with its V-gene family, and reads lacking a unique V-gene family were excluded. To address suspected cross-contamination and a sequencing artifact, a later analysis removed over 500 highly shared, low-generation-probability nucleotide sequences. In a later analysis, a clonal expansion index was calculated for each public chain from normalized within-repertoire ranks of inferred template counts. In a later analysis, generation probabilities were computed using a VDJ recombination model fitted to out-of-frame rearrangements, and the results were checked against IGoR. Hypergeometric tests were used in a later analysis to score TCR-TCR, TCR-HLA and TCR-CMV co-occurrence, with a repertoire-size bias correction applied to the TCR pairs. In a later analysis, false discovery rates were estimated by permuting HLA or CMV assignments 20 times. In a later analysis, co-occurring TCRs were grouped using DBSCAN, and TCRdist sequence similarity was added for clustering within HLA-allele-positive subsets. For co-occurrence clustering, repertoires with fewer than 30,000 or more than 120,000 public chains were excluded, along with five or six repertoires with anomalous nucleotide sharing. TCRdb took this table from immuneACCESS and kept in-frame rearrangements with V and J called. Such tables lack part of the clones; where checked against another copy, unresolved V genes explain under half of the gap, and the rest is unexplained. The V and J calls and clone size are taken from that table; D and trimming were inferred from the DNA. The sample table contains more than 90,000 clones; only one count was recorded for less than 80% of them. The ten largest clonotypes hold roughly 2% of the sample.

Material: PBMCs. This TCR was sampled from a man aged 40-50 years in good health and CMV-seronegative.

CDR3 protein: CASSPRVGRVNSPLHF. The DNA is TGTGCCAGCAGCCCCCGCGTCGGGCGGGTCAATTCACCCCTCCACTTT. The sequence joins TRBV9 to TRBJ1-6, with the D gene not clear enough to name. V is pared back by 4 bases and J by 7 bases, with 18 bases lying between the germline termini. According to the germline V gene, CDR1 reads SGDLS and CDR2 reads YYNGEE. The CDR3, cysteine through phenylalanine, is 16 amino acids long. The only DNA kept is the CDR3, 48 bases in frame from the first base. The CDR3, completed at both ends by the reference TRBV9 and TRBJ1-6 genes, gives the full variable domain DSGVTQTPKHLITATGQRVTLRCSPRSGDLSVYWYQQSLDQGLQFLIQYYNGEERAKGNILERFSAQQFPDLHSELNLSSLELGDSALYFCASSPRVGRVNSPLHFGNGTRLTVT.